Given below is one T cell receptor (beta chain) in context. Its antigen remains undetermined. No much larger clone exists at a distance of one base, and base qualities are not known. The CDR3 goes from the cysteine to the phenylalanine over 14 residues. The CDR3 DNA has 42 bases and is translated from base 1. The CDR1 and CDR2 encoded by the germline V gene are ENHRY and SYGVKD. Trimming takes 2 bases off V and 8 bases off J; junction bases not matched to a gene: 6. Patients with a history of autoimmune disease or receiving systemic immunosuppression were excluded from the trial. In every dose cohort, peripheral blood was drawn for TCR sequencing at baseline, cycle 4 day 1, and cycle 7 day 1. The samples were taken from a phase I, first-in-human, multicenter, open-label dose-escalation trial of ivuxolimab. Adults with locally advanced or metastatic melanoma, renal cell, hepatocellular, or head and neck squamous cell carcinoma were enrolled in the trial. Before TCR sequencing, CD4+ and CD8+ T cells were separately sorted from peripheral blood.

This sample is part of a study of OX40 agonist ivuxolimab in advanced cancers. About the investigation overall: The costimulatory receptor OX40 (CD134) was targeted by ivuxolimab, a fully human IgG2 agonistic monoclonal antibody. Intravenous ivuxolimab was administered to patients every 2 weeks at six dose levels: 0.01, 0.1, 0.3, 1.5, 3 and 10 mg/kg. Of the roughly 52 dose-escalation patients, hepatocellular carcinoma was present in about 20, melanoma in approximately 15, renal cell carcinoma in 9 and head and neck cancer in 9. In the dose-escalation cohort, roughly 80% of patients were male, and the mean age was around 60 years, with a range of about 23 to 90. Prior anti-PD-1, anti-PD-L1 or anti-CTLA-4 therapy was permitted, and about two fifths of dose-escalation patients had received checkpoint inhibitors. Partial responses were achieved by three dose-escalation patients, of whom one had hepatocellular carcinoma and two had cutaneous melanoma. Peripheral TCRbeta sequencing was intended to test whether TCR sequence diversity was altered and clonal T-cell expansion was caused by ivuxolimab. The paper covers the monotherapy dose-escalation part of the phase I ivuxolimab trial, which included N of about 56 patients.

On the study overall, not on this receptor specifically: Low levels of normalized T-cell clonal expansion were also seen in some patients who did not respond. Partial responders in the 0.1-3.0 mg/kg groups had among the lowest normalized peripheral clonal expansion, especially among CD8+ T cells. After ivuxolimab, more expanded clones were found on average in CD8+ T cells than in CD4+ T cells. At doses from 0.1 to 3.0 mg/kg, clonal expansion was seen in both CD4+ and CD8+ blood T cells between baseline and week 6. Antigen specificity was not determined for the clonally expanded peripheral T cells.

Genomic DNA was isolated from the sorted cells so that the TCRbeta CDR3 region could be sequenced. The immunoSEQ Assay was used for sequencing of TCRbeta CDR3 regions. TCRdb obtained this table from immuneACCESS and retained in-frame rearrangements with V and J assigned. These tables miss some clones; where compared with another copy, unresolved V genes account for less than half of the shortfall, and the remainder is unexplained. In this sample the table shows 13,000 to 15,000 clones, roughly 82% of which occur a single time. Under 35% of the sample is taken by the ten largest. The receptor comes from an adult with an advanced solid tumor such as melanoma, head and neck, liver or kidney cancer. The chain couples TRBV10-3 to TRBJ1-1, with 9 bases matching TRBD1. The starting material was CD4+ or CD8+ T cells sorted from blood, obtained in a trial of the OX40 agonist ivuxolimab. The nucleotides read TGTGCCATCAGTGAGAACACAGGGGGCTCGGAAGCTTTCTTT. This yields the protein CAISENTGGSEAFF.